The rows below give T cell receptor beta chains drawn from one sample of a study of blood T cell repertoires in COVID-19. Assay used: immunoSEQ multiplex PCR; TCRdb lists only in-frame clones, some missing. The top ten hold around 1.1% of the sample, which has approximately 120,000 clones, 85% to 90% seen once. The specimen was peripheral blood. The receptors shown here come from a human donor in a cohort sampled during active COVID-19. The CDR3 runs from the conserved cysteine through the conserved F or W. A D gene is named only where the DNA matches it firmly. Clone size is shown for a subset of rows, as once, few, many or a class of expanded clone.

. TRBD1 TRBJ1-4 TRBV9 TGTGCCAGCAGCGTACCGTCGCGTGAGGGACAGGGGTTTTTT CASSVPSREGQGFF
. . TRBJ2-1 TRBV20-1 TGCAGTGCTACAGGGTTGAATGAGCAGTTCTTC CSATGLNEQFF
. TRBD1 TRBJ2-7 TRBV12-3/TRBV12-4 TGTGCCAGCAGCTTACGACAGGGATCCGAGCAGTACTTC CASSLRQGSEQYF
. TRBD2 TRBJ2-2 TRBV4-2 TGTGCCAGCAGCCAAGGCCCCGGGACTAGCGGGAGGGCCCGAACCGGGGAGCTGTTTTTT CASSQGPGTSGRARTGELFF
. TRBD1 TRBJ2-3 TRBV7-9 TGTGCCAGGGCGGGACAGGGGGCCAAGGATACGCAGTATTTT CARAGQGAKDTQYF
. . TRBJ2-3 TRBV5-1 TGCGCCAGCAGCTTACAGGACAGCAGCACAGATACGCAGTATTTT CASSLQDSSTDTQYF
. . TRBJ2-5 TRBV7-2 TGTGCCAGCAGCCTACTCGGGATTCTGGAGACCCAGTACTTC CASSLLGILETQYF
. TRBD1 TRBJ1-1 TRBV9 TGTGCCAGCAGCTCACAGGGGGGCACTGAAGCTTTCTTT CASSSQGGTEAFF
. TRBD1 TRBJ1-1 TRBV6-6 TGTGCCAGCAGTCGATCGGACAGGGGGGCCACTGAAGCTTTCTTT CASSRSDRGATEAFF
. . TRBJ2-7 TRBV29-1 TGCAGCGTGACAGCTAGTTCCTACGAGCAGTACTTC CSVTASSYEQYF
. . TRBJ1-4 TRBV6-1 TGTGCCAGCAGTGATTGGCAGGGTCGCGAAAAACTGTTTTTT CASSDWQGREKLFF
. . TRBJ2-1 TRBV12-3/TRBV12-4 TGTGCCAGCAGTGCCCGACTAGTTGGTGAGCAGTTCTTC CASSARLVGEQFF
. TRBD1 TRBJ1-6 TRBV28 TGTGCCAGCACCCGGACAGGGTATAATTCACCCCTCCACTTT CASTRTGYNSPLHF
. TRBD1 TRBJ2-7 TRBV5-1 TGCGCCAGCAGCTTAACAGGGGGCGCGTACGAGCAGTACTTC CASSLTGGAYEQYF
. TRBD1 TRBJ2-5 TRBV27 TGTGCCAGCACGACAGGGACCCAAGAGACCCAGTACTTC CASTTGTQETQYF
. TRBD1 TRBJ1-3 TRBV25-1 TGTGCCAGCGGGAAGACAGGGGTCATAGACACCATATATTTT CASGKTGVIDTIYF
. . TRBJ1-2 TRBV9 TGTGCCAGCAGCGTTAACATGGGGAGGGGCTACACCTTC CASSVNMGRGYTF
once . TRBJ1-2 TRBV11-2 TGTGCCAGCAGCTTATCAGGCCCTACTAACTATGGCTACACCTTC CASSLSGPTNYGYTF
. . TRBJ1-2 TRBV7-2 TGTGCCAGCAGCTACAGGGAAATCTATGGCTACACCTTC CASSYREIYGYTF
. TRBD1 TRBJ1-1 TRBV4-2 TGTGCCAGCAGCCAGCGAAAGACAGGGTTCTTGTCTGAAGCTTTCTTT CASSQRKTGFLSEAFF
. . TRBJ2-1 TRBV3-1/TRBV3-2 TGTGCCAGCAGCCAAGGATGGGCCGAGCAGTTCTTC CASSQGWAEQFF
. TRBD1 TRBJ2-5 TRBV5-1 TGCGCCAGCAGCTTGGGGGACAGGGGGCGCGGGGAGACCCAGTACTTC CASSLGDRGRGETQYF
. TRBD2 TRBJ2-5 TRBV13 TGTGCCAGCAGCCCTTATACTAGCGGGGCCTGGGGGACCCAGTACTTC CASSPYTSGAWGTQYF
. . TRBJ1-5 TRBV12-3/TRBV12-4 TGTGCCAGCAGTTTCGGTCTGCCCCAGCATTTT CASSFGLPQHF
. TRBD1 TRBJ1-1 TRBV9 TGTGCCAGCAGCGAAACCGGGACAGCCGGTGAAGCTTTCTTT CASSETGTAGEAFF
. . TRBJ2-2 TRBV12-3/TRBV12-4 TGTGCCAGCAGCCCCTCCACCGGGGAGCTGTTTTTT CASSPSTGELFF
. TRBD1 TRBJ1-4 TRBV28 TGTGCCAGCAGTTCCCGGGACAGGGGGGGACCTAAACTGTTTTTT CASSSRDRGGPKLFF
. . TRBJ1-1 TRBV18 TGTGCCAGCTCACCTGGGGGCGCCGGAACTGAAGCTTTCTTT CASSPGGAGTEAFF
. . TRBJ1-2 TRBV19 TGTGCCAGTAGTATCTACAACTATGGCTACACCTTC CASSIYNYGYTF
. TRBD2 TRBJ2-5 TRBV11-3 TGTGCCAGCAGCTCCCGGACTAGCGGGGGTGGCCAGTACTTC CASSSRTSGGGQYF
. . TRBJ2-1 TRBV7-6 TGTGCCAGCAGTCTTAACAATGAGCAGTTCTTC CASSLNNEQFF
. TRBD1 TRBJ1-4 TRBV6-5 TGTGCCAGCAGTTTGGGACAGGGGTTTCGTGAAAAACTGTTTTTT CASSLGQGFREKLFF
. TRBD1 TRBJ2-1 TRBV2 TGTGCCAGCAATCAGGGGGCCTACAATGAGCAGTTCTTC CASNQGAYNEQFF
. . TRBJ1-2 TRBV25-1 TGTGCCAGCAGTGGGATCGGGGGATATGGCTACACCTTC CASSGIGGYGYTF
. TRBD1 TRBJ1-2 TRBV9 TGTGCCAGCAGCGTACTCCCGGGACAGGGACCCATTAACTATGGCTACACCTTC CASSVLPGQGPINYGYTF
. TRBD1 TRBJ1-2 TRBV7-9 TGTGCCAGCAGCCGGACAGGGGGCATTAACTATGGCTACACCTTC CASSRTGGINYGYTF
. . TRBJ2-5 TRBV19 TGTGCCAGTAGTCCCGGGACTCGCCGAGAGACCCAGTACTTC CASSPGTRRETQYF
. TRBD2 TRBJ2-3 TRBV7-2 TGTGCCAGCAGCCTCGGCGGGACTAGAGCAACGGATACGCAGTATTTT CASSLGGTRATDTQYF
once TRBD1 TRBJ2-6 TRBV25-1 TGTGCCAGCAGTGAATTCGGCAGGGGGCTGGCTGGGGCCAACGTCCTGACTTTC CASSEFGRGLAGANVLTF
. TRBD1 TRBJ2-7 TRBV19 TGTGCCAGTAGTGTGGGACAGAATCCCGCCAGGCAGTACTTC CASSVGQNPARQYF
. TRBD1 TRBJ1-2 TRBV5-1 TGCGCCAGCAGCTACGGACAGGGGTTTGGTGGCTACACCTTC CASSYGQGFGGYTF
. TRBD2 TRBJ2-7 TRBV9 TGTGCCAGCAGCCCACGACTAGCGGGGCCCTACGAGCAGTACTTC CASSPRLAGPYEQYF
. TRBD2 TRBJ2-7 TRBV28 TGTGCCAGCAGTCCTACGGGACTAGAATCATTCGAGCAGTACTTC CASSPTGLESFEQYF
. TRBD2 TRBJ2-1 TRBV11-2 TGTGCCAGCAGCTCCGTAGCGGGGGGCTACAATGAGCAGTTCTTC CASSSVAGGYNEQFF
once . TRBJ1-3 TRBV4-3 TGCGCCAGCAGCCATGGCGGTGGAAACACCATATATTTT CASSHGGGNTIYF
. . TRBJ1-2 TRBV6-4 TGTGCCAGCAGTGACTCGGTTGGGCGAGGCTACACCTTC CASSDSVGRGYTF
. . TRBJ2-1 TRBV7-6 TGTGCCAGCAGCTCGGTGGCCGGGGATGAGCAGTTCTTC CASSSVAGDEQFF
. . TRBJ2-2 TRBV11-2 TGTGCCAGCAGCTTAGTACGGACCGGGGAGCTGTTTTTT CASSLVRTGELFF
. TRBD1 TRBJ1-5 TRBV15 TGTGCCACCAGCAGAGGAGGGGACAGGGGCAATCAGCCCCAGCATTTT CATSRGGDRGNQPQHF
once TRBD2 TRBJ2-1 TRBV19 TGTGCCAGTAGTACTAGCGGGAGCTACAATGAGCAGTTCTTC CASSTSGSYNEQFF
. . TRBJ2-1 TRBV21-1 TGTGCCAGCAGCAAAGATGGAGTAAGCTCCTACAATGAGCAGTTCTTC CASSKDGVSSYNEQFF
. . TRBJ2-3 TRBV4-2 TGTGCCAGCAGCCAAGAGCTGACAGGTAAAGGCACAGATACGCAGTATTTT CASSQELTGKGTDTQYF
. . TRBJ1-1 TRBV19 TGTGCCAGTAGAAATTATACAGGGAACACTGAAGCTTTCTTT CASRNYTGNTEAFF
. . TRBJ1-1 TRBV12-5 TGTGCTAGTGGTTCCAGAACGGGGATATTCGGAGCTTTCTTT CASGSRTGIFGAFF
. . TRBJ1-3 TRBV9 TGTGCCAGCAGCGTAGAGGGGGTCTTGGACACCATATATTTT CASSVEGVLDTIYF
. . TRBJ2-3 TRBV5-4 TGTGCCAGCAGTCGACGTGGGGGGTCAGATACGCAGTATTTT CASSRRGGSDTQYF
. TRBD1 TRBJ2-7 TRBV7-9 TGTGCCAGCAGCCGAAAGGGACAGGGCTCCTACGAGCAGTACTTC CASSRKGQGSYEQYF
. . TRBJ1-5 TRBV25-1 TGTGCCAGAGGGAGGCCCCAGCATTTT CARGRPQHF
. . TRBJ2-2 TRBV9 TGTGCCAGCAGCGTCGGACAGTCGAACACCGGGGAGCTGTTTTTT CASSVGQSNTGELFF
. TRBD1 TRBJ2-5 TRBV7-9 TGTGCCAGCAGCCCGGACAGGGGCCGACCACAAGAGACCCAGTACTTC CASSPDRGRPQETQYF